A selection of T cell receptor beta chains follows, all from one sample in a study of T cell repertoires in cytomegalovirus infection. In TCRdb, the reads were re-called with MiXCR into one record per CDR3 protein. This repertoire shows roughly 220,000 distinct CDR3 sequences, roughly two fifths found once; its top ten account for roughly three fifths. Their antigen targets remain unknown. Sequences were derived from CD8+ T cells from cultured PBMCs, sampled from culture after CMV antigen stimulation. The receptor source for this set is a human donor in good health (CMV status not recorded). Some clones in this sample may be carry-over from other donors' samples. CDR3s include the opening cysteine and the closing phenylalanine or tryptophan. A D gene is named only where the DNA matches it firmly. Clone size appears in some rows only: once, few, many, or a class for an expanded clone.

abundance: -; v_gene: TRBV14; d_gene: -; j_gene: TRBJ1-1; len: 15; CDR3nt: TGTGCCAGCAGCCCGGGGGTGGGGGCGGCCACTGAAGCTTTCTTT; CDR3aa: CASSPGVGAATEAFF
abundance: -; v_gene: TRBV7-9; d_gene: TRBD1; j_gene: TRBJ2-5; len: 14; CDR3nt: TGTGCCAGCAGCTACGCCGGGACAGGAGAGACCCAGTACTTC; CDR3aa: CASSYAGTGETQYF
abundance: -; v_gene: TRBV30; d_gene: -; j_gene: TRBJ1-5; len: 17; CDR3nt: TGTGCCTGGGGCCCCGGAGGCCTGACAGCCCTTAATCAGCCCCAGCATTTT; CDR3aa: CAWGPGGLTALNQPQHF
abundance: few; v_gene: TRBV7-8; d_gene: -; j_gene: TRBJ2-7; len: 15; CDR3nt: TGTGCCAGCAGCTTAGGCGGGACAGTCAACTACGAGCAGTACTTC; CDR3aa: CASSLGGTVNYEQYF
abundance: -; v_gene: TRBV7-6; d_gene: -; j_gene: TRBJ2-1; len: 15; CDR3nt: TGTGCCAGCAGCCCAGGGGAGGGAGTTCACAATGAGCAGTTCTTC; CDR3aa: CASSPGEGVHNEQFF
abundance: -; v_gene: TRBV7-3; d_gene: -; j_gene: TRBJ2-3; len: 11; CDR3nt: TGTGCCAGCAGTAGGGCAGATACGCAGTATTTT; CDR3aa: CASSRADTQYF
abundance: -; v_gene: TRBV11-3; d_gene: -; j_gene: TRBJ2-7; len: 14; CDR3nt: TGTGCCAGCAGCCGGGGAGGGACAGGTGACGAGCAGTACTTC; CDR3aa: CASSRGGTGDEQYF
abundance: few; v_gene: TRBV6-1; d_gene: TRBD1; j_gene: TRBJ1-5; len: 15; CDR3nt: TGTGCCAGCAGCCTGGGACAGGCTAGCAATCAGCCCCAGCATTTT; CDR3aa: CASSLGQASNQPQHF
abundance: -; v_gene: TRBV11-2; d_gene: -; j_gene: TRBJ2-3; len: 16; CDR3nt: TGTGCCAGCAGCTTAGGAGGCCAGGGCGCCACAGATACGCAGTATTTT; CDR3aa: CASSLGGQGATDTQYF
abundance: few; v_gene: TRBV7-9; d_gene: -; j_gene: TRBJ2-7; len: 14; CDR3nt: TGTGCCAGCAGCTCCAGGGACCTCTCCTACGAGCAGTACTTC; CDR3aa: CASSSRDLSYEQYF
abundance: -; v_gene: TRBV14; d_gene: TRBD1; j_gene: TRBJ2-7; len: 15; CDR3nt: TGTGCCAGCAGCCAGAGACAGGGGAGGTCCTACGAGCAGTACTTC; CDR3aa: CASSQRQGRSYEQYF
abundance: -; v_gene: TRBV25-1; d_gene: -; j_gene: TRBJ1-1; len: 13; CDR3nt: TGTGCCAGCAGTATTACACCCAACACTGAAGCTTTCTTT; CDR3aa: CASSITPNTEAFF
abundance: few; v_gene: TRBV6-1; d_gene: -; j_gene: TRBJ2-7; len: 15; CDR3nt: TGTGCCAGCAGTTCTTCCTCTCTGAGCTCCTACGAGCAGTACTTC; CDR3aa: CASSSSSLSSYEQYF
abundance: -; v_gene: TRBV2; d_gene: -; j_gene: TRBJ2-1; len: 12; CDR3nt: TGTGCCAGATCCGGGAGCCACAATGAGCAGTTCTTC; CDR3aa: CARSGSHNEQFF
abundance: few; v_gene: TRBV12-3/TRBV12-4; d_gene: TRBD2; j_gene: TRBJ2-5; len: 15; CDR3nt: TGTGCCAGCAGCTTACTAGCGGGGGGGCGAGAGACCCAGTACTTC; CDR3aa: CASSLLAGGRETQYF
abundance: -; v_gene: TRBV27; d_gene: -; j_gene: TRBJ2-7; len: 15; CDR3nt: TGTGCCAGCAGCGCTCTTCGGGCCTCCGATGACGAGCAGTACTTC; CDR3aa: CASSALRASDDEQYF
abundance: few; v_gene: TRBV6-5; d_gene: -; j_gene: TRBJ2-7; len: 15; CDR3nt: TGTGCCAGCAGTTATGGTCCGCAGGTCCTCGACGAGCAGTACTTC; CDR3aa: CASSYGPQVLDEQYF
abundance: -; v_gene: TRBV7-9; d_gene: -; j_gene: TRBJ1-1; len: 12; CDR3nt: TGTGCCAGCAGTTTTACCGGGACAGAAGCTTTCTTT; CDR3aa: CASSFTGTEAFF